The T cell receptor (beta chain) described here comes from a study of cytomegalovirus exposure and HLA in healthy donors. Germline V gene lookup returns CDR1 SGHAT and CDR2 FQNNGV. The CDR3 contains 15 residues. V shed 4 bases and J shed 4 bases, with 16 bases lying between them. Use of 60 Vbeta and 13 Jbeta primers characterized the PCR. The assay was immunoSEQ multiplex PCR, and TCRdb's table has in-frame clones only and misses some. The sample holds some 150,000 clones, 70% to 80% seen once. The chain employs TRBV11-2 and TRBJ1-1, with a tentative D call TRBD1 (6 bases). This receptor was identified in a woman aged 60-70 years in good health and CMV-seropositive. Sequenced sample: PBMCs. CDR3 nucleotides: TGTGCCAGCAGCTCCTCGGGGGGCAGCGGCACTGAAGCTTTCTTT. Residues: CASSSSGGSGTEAFF.